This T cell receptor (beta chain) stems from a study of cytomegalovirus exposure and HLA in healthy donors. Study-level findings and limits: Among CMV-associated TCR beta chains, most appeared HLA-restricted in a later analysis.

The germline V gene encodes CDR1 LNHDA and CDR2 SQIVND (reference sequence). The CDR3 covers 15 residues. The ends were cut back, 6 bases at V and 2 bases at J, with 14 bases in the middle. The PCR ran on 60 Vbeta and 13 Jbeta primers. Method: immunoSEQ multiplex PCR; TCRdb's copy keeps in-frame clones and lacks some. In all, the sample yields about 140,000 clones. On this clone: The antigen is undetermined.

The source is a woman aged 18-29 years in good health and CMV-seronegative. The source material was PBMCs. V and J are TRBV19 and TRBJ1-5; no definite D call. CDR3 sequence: CASRNPGEGNQPQHF. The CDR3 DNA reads TGTGCCAGTAGAAACCCCGGGGAAGGCAATCAGCCCCAGCATTTT.